This T cell receptor (beta chain) was captured in a study of T cell responses to AZD1222 COVID-19 vaccine. Overall study findings and caveats: Among the donors, most were white British and more were female, and clonal diversity was possibly underestimated. With dominance at 160-218 and 743-854, vaccine-associated CD4 TCRs spanned spike.

As concerns this clone: As yet, its antigen is unknown.

TCRdb's table, derived via immunoSEQ multiplex PCR, lists solely in-frame clones and lacks some. This listing includes about 140,000 clones. This clonotype originated in an adult in good health. Sequencing was carried out using peripheral blood.

The CDR3 sequence is CASSGQSPSEQFF. Here the CDR3 DNA reads TGTGCCAGCAGCGGCCAGAGTCCTTCTGAGCAGTTCTTC. This rearrangement joins TRBV11-2 to TRBJ2-1; no reliable D call. The length of the CDR3 is 13 residues. The germline CDR1 and CDR2 sequences are SGHAT and FQNNGV. Trimming took 5 bases from V and 9 from J, leaving 14 bases between them.